This T cell receptor (beta chain) stems from a study of lymphopenia after photon versus proton radiotherapy. Measured with immunoSEQ multiplex PCR; TCRdb has only the in-frame clones, and not every one. The table records about 45,000 clones, over 75% of them present only once. Worth noting for this clone: Antigen: not known.

CDR1 SGHRS and CDR2 YFSETQ come from the germline V gene. The V segment lost 4 bases and the J segment 6 bases; nucleotides outside the gene matches: 12. The CDR3 has 15 amino acids. Findings of the study overall: Survival link was tested only in deceased patients; proton benefit remains a possibility.

The chain combines TRBV5-1 with TRBJ1-1; 7 nucleotides align to TRBD1. The TCR comes from a man aged 35 to 55 with gastric cancer. The starting material was peripheral blood, obtained from a patient treated with photon-based radiotherapy. The CDR3 spells CASSPTPDRSPEAFF. The CDR3 DNA sequence: TGCGCCAGCAGCCCAACACCGGACAGGAGTCCTGAAGCTTTCTTT.